Here is one T cell receptor beta chain with its context. The sample comes from a study of blood T cell repertoires in COVID-19. In the authors' workflow: Using reference gene primer amplification, nucleated cell counts were estimated. This table comes from immunoSEQ multiplex PCR, and its TCRdb copy is limited to in-frame clones, with some not included. V and J calls and clone size come straight from that table; D and trimming were deduced from the DNA. Among roughly 46,000 clones listed, 88% were seen once. The CDR3 sequence is 16 residues long. Germline values: CDR1 SGHVS, CDR2 FNYEAQ. V lost 5 bases, J lost 0 bases, and 4 bases stayed unmatched.

Sequencing used peripheral blood. The TCR originated in a man aged 45-60 years with active COVID-19. The chain links TRBV7-6 to TRBJ1-6; 7 bases line up with TRBD1. CDR3 coding DNA: TGTGCCAGCAGCCTGACAGGGAGCTCCTATAATTCACCCCTCCACTTT. It is translated as CASSLTGSSYNSPLHF.